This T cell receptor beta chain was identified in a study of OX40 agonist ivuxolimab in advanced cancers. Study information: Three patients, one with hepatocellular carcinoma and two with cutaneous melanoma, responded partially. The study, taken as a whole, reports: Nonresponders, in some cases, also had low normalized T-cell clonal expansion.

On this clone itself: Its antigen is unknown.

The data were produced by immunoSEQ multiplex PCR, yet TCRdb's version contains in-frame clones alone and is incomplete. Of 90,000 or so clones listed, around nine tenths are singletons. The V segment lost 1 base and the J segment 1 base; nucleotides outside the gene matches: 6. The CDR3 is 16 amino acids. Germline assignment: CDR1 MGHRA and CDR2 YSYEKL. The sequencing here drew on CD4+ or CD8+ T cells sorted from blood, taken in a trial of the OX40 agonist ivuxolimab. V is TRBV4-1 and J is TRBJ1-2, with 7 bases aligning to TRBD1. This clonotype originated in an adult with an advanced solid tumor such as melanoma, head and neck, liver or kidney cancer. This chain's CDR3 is CASSQGPPGGNYGYTF. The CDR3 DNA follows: TGCGCCAGCAGCCAAGGGCCTCCAGGGGGTAACTATGGCTACACCTTC.